This T cell receptor beta chain was sequenced during a study of CD8+ T cells in alopecia areata. Broader study findings: With one nonresponder, baseline CD8+ expansion's link to response remains uncertain.

The treatment here: oral pan-JAK inhibitor, 5-10 mg twice daily. Peripheral blood, together with lesional scalp punch biopsies, was collected from alopecia areata patients. cDNA reverse transcribed from extracted RNA served as the sequencing template. Using immunoSEQ multiplex PCR, the repertoire was profiled, and TCRdb retains in-frame clones only, with some absent. The sample yields about 160,000 clones, around three fifths seen once. Germline V gives CDR1 MGHDK, CDR2 SYGVNS. V lost 0 bases and J lost 3, with 5 bases in between. This CDR3 has 14 residues. As to this clone: The antigen remains unidentified.

The sequenced sample was CD4+ T cells sorted from blood, obtained at week 24, from a patient treated with tofacitinib. The V and J genes are TRBV25-1 and TRBJ2-2; D not certain. This receptor was taken from a human donor with alopecia areata. CDR3 loop: CASSEYGDTGELFF. CDR3 in DNA: TGTGCCAGCAGTGAATATGGGGACACCGGGGAGCTGTTTTTT.